The T cell receptor (beta chain) described here comes from a study of blood T cells in healthy people across ages. Broader study findings: The long-lived group displayed more naive CD4+ cells, plus higher diversity, than the aged donors did. With age, beta diversity per million T cells declined roughly linearly, significantly by about 37.

V trimming: 4 bases; J trimming: 7 bases; junction bases outside the gene matches: 7. CDR1 SGHTA and CDR2 FQGNSA come from the germline V gene. The CDR3 extends over 13 amino acids. In regard to this clonotype: Its antigen is still unknown.

A second PCR, run for about 7 to 11 cycles, used a sample-barcoded 5' primer plus a J-beta primer mix. Template switching added a 12-random-nucleotide identifier to every cDNA molecule. TCRdb re-derived calls from the 5' RACE reads in MiXCR, one entry per CDR3 protein. Of some 790,000 distinct CDR3 sequences listed, around 26% are singletons. Sample donors were healthy Caucasian individuals that came from Russia, aged roughly 6 to 100. The sample taken for sequencing was blood. The TCR comes from a woman older than 75 in good health. J is TRBJ2-7 and V is TRBV7-2; 7 bases map to TRBD2. The CDR3 region is CASSSSGTGEQYF. In nucleotides, the CDR3 is TGTGCCAGCAGCTCAAGCGGGACCGGGGAGCAGTACTTC.